This T cell receptor beta chain emerged from a study of blood T cell repertoires in COVID-19. About the study: The study drew acute and convalescent COVID-19 samples from the United States, Italy and Spain. Sources were T cells, B-cell-depleted T cells, or PBMCs; the material itself was cDNA or gDNA.

Authors' data handling: Amplification from reference gene primers served as the basis for estimated nucleated cell counts. The assay was immunoSEQ multiplex PCR, and TCRdb's table has in-frame clones only and misses some. D and trimming were read from the DNA, whereas the V and J calls and clone size are those reported in that table. The sample consists of approximately 70,000 clones, 70% to 85% of them appearing once. The germline V gene encodes CDR1 LGHDT and CDR2 YNNKEL (reference sequence). Trimming pared 1 base from V and 1 base from J, leaving 19 bases between. CDR3 length: 18 residues. The TCR comes from a woman aged 70 to 79 with acute or convalescent COVID-19. The chain recombines TRBV3-1 (or the pseudogene TRBV3-2) with TRBJ2-5, with D maybe TRBD2 (5 bases). Sequencing was done on a sample of peripheral blood. The DNA of the CDR3 is TGTGCCAGCAGCCAAGTGGCGGGTGGGCCCCCCCTCCAAGAGACCCAGTACTTC. Its protein is CASSQVAGGPPLQETQYF.